The table lists the clone carrying this TCR beta chain with a few counts. Its antigen is undetermined. This record comes from a study of blood T cells in healthy people across ages. Findings of the study overall: Estimated diversity across one million T cells was deemed an underestimate.

Through a sample-barcoded 5' primer and a J-beta primer mix, a second PCR was run for roughly 6 to 12 cycles. No fewer than 2.5 million CDR3-containing paired-end reads came from each sample. TCRdb re-called the 5' RACE reads through MiXCR, storing one row per CDR3 protein. The sample has some 1.6 million distinct CDR3 sequences; roughly a third are singletons. The germline V gene has CDR1 MNHNS and CDR2 SASEGT. V gave up 3 bases and J gave up 10 bases, with 19 bases separating them. This CDR3 spans 14 amino acids. Peripheral blood was drawn, approximately 10 milliliters per donor. In each sample, at least 7 million PBMCs were isolated.

What was sequenced was blood. The TCR was taken from a woman aged 30 to 39 in good health. The chain has TRBV6-1 and TRBJ2-7; D is perhaps TRBD1 (6 bases). CDR3 sequence: CASSERQGTRAQYF. The CDR3 DNA sequence: TGTGCCAGCAGTGAGAGGCAGGGGACGAGGGCCCAGTACTTC.